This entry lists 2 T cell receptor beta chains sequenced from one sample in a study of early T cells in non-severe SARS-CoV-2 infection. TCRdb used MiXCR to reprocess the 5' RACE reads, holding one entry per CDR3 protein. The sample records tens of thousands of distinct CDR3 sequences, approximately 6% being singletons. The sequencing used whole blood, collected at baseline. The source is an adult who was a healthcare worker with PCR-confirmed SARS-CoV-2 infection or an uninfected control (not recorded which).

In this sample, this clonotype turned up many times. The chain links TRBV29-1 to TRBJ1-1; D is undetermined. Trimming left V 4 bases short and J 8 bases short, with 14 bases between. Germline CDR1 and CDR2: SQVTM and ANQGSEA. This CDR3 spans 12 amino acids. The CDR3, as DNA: TGCAGCGTTGGCCGGAGGACTAACGAAGCTTTCTTT. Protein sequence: CSVGRRTNEAFF.

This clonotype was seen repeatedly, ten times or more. The DNA for the CDR3 is TGTGCCAGCAACCAAGGACGCGAGCAGTACTTC. It codes for CASNQGREQYF. The chain is built from TRBV6-2 or TRBV6-3 and TRBJ2-7; D uncertain. The CDR3 is made up of 11 amino acids. The V gene's germline CDR1 is MNHEY and CDR2 SVGEGT. With 7 bases removed from V and 6 bases from J, the gap between germline ends came to 10 bases.